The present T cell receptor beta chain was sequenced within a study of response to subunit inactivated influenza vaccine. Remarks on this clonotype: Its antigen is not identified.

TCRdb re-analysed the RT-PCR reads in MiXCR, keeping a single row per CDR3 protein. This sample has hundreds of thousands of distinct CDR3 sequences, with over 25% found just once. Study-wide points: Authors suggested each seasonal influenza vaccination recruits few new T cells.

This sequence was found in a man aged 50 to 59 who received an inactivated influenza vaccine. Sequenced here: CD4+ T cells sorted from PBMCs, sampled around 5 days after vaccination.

The CDR3 sequence is CASSQEEGNTEAFF. CDR3 in DNA: TGCGCCAGCAGCCAAGAGGAAGGGAACACTGAAGCTTTCTTT. The chain recombines TRBV4-1 with TRBJ1-1, with D unresolved. The CDR3 length is 14 residues. V lost 0 bases, J lost 1 base, and 6 bases lay in between. Germline CDR1 and CDR2: MGHRA and YSYEKL.